This is a list of T cell receptor beta chains from one sample in a study of T cell repertoires in cytomegalovirus infection. Each CDR3 protein gets one entry after TCRdb re-called the reads with MiXCR. Among about 500,000 distinct CDR3 sequences listed, around 30% were seen once. Antigen specificity for these receptors is unknown. Source: cultured PBMCs, taken from culture after CMV antigen stimulation. The source is a human donor in good health (CMV status not recorded). Some clones in this sample may be carry-over from other donors' samples. The CDR3 runs from the conserved cysteine through the conserved F or W. The D gene is left open where the match is weak. Size values are once, few and many counts, or a class for expanded clones, and some rows have none.

clone_size: NA
j_call: TRBJ2-5
d_call: NA
v_call: TRBV2
cdr3_aa: CASSDPGEETQYF
cdr3_nt: TGTGCCAGCAGTGACCCCGGAGAAGAGACCCAGTACTTC

clone_size: NA
j_call: TRBJ1-3
d_call: NA
v_call: TRBV5-1
cdr3_aa: CASSGTTGSTGNTIYF
cdr3_nt: TGCGCCAGCAGCGGAACAACAGGGAGCACTGGAAACACCATATATTTT

clone_size: many
j_call: TRBJ2-3
d_call: NA
v_call: TRBV7-2
cdr3_aa: CASSLGVGGGGDTQYF
cdr3_nt: TGTGCCAGCAGCTTAGGGGTCGGGGGAGGAGGAGATACGCAGTATTTT

clone_size: NA
j_call: TRBJ2-1
d_call: TRBD2
v_call: TRBV7-2
cdr3_aa: CASSTGTSGIDQFF
cdr3_nt: TGTGCCAGCAGCACCGGGACTAGCGGGATTGACCAGTTCTTC

clone_size: NA
j_call: TRBJ2-5
d_call: NA
v_call: TRBV27
cdr3_aa: CASSWDVGETQYF
cdr3_nt: TGTGCCAGCAGTTGGGACGTCGGAGAGACCCAGTACTTC

clone_size: few
j_call: TRBJ2-5
d_call: NA
v_call: TRBV28
cdr3_aa: CASSKRGWETQYF
cdr3_nt: TGTGCCAGCAGCAAGAGGGGTTGGGAGACCCAGTACTTC

clone_size: once
j_call: TRBJ1-2
d_call: NA
v_call: TRBV29-1
cdr3_aa: CSARGNYGYTF
cdr3_nt: TGCAGCGCCCGGGGGAACTATGGCTACACCTTC

clone_size: few
j_call: TRBJ2-3
d_call: TRBD2
v_call: TRBV28
cdr3_aa: CASTPPPGLAGDTQYF
cdr3_nt: TGTGCCAGCACCCCACCCCCCGGACTAGCGGGAGATACGCAGTATTTT

clone_size: NA
j_call: TRBJ2-6
d_call: TRBD1
v_call: TRBV9
cdr3_aa: CASSVRRQGDNSGANVLTF
cdr3_nt: TGTGCCAGCAGCGTCCGTAGACAGGGGGACAACTCTGGGGCCAACGTCCTGACTTTC

clone_size: many
j_call: TRBJ2-7
d_call: TRBD2
v_call: TRBV7-8
cdr3_aa: CASSLGDELAGGKQYF
cdr3_nt: TGTGCCAGCAGCTTAGGAGATGAACTAGCGGGAGGGAAGCAGTACTTC

clone_size: many
j_call: TRBJ2-5
d_call: TRBD2
v_call: TRBV7-2
cdr3_aa: CASSLELAGPYQETQYF
cdr3_nt: TGTGCCAGCAGCTTAGAATTAGCGGGGCCGTACCAAGAGACCCAGTACTTC

clone_size: NA
j_call: TRBJ1-5
d_call: NA
v_call: TRBV5-4
cdr3_aa: CASRSQEAGGNQPQHF
cdr3_nt: TGTGCCAGCAGATCGCAGGAGGCGGGGGGCAATCAGCCCCAGCATTTT

clone_size: few
j_call: TRBJ2-1
d_call: TRBD2
v_call: TRBV14
cdr3_aa: CASSHLKAGGVNEQFF
cdr3_nt: TGTGCCAGCAGCCATCTGAAAGCGGGAGGAGTAAATGAGCAGTTCTTC

clone_size: few
j_call: TRBJ1-2
d_call: NA
v_call: TRBV9
cdr3_aa: CASSAQAGGYTF
cdr3_nt: TGTGCCAGCAGCGCACAGGCTGGAGGCTACACCTTC

clone_size: many
j_call: TRBJ2-6
d_call: TRBD1
v_call: TRBV7-2
cdr3_aa: CASSSKPGGAGANVLTF
cdr3_nt: TGTGCCAGCAGCTCAAAACCAGGGGGCGCTGGGGCCAACGTCCTGACTTTC

clone_size: NA
j_call: TRBJ2-2
d_call: NA
v_call: TRBV12-3/TRBV12-4
cdr3_aa: CASQWGAGGELFF
cdr3_nt: TGTGCCTCCCAGTGGGGGGCGGGTGGGGAGCTGTTTTTT

clone_size: few
j_call: TRBJ2-5
d_call: TRBD2
v_call: TRBV9
cdr3_aa: CASSAGGLAGVETQYF
cdr3_nt: TGTGCCAGCAGCGCGGGGGGACTAGCGGGAGTGGAGACCCAGTACTTC

clone_size: few
j_call: TRBJ2-2
d_call: NA
v_call: TRBV12-3/TRBV12-4
cdr3_aa: CASSLGIGELFF
cdr3_nt: TGTGCCAGCAGTTTAGGGATCGGGGAGCTGTTTTTT

clone_size: NA
j_call: TRBJ2-1
d_call: NA
v_call: TRBV7-3
cdr3_aa: CASSPQGGYEQFF
cdr3_nt: TGTGCCAGCAGCCCACAGGGGGGGTATGAGCAGTTCTTC

clone_size: NA
j_call: TRBJ2-3
d_call: NA
v_call: TRBV7-8
cdr3_aa: CASSLVTGRDRDTQYF
cdr3_nt: TGTGCCAGCAGCTTAGTAACTGGCAGAGACAGAGATACGCAGTATTTT

clone_size: few
j_call: TRBJ2-5
d_call: NA
v_call: TRBV28
cdr3_aa: CASLRGETQYF
cdr3_nt: TGTGCCAGCCTCAGGGGAGAGACCCAGTACTTC

clone_size: few
j_call: TRBJ2-7
d_call: NA
v_call: TRBV7-2
cdr3_aa: CASSFLPVLTYEQYF
cdr3_nt: TGTGCCAGCAGCTTTCTTCCGGTGCTAACCTACGAGCAGTACTTC

clone_size: few
j_call: TRBJ2-7
d_call: NA
v_call: TRBV12-3/TRBV12-4
cdr3_aa: CASSLDEGDYEQYF
cdr3_nt: TGTGCCAGCAGTTTAGACGAGGGCGACTACGAGCAGTACTTC

clone_size: NA
j_call: TRBJ2-5
d_call: NA
v_call: TRBV12-3/TRBV12-4
cdr3_aa: CASSRTHEESQYF
cdr3_nt: TGTGCCAGCAGCCGGACCCACGAGGAGTCCCAGTACTTC

clone_size: NA
j_call: TRBJ2-1
d_call: TRBD2
v_call: TRBV5-3
cdr3_aa: CASSLSRGLAGSNEQFF
cdr3_nt: TGTGCCAGCAGCTTGTCGAGGGGACTAGCGGGAAGCAATGAGCAGTTCTTC

clone_size: NA
j_call: TRBJ2-3
d_call: NA
v_call: TRBV5-1
cdr3_aa: CASSLVATVTDTQYF
cdr3_nt: TGCGCCAGCAGCTTGGTGGCTACCGTCACAGATACGCAGTATTTT

clone_size: NA
j_call: TRBJ2-3
d_call: NA
v_call: TRBV7-2
cdr3_aa: CASSLALRTNTDTQYF
cdr3_nt: TGTGCCAGCAGCTTAGCCCTCCGGACAAATACAGATACGCAGTATTTT

clone_size: many
j_call: TRBJ2-3
d_call: NA
v_call: TRBV7-9
cdr3_aa: CASSLWWTASTDTQYF
cdr3_nt: TGTGCCAGCAGCTTATGGTGGACAGCTAGCACAGATACGCAGTATTTT

clone_size: once
j_call: TRBJ2-1
d_call: NA
v_call: TRBV24-1
cdr3_aa: CATSTRLSRSDEQFF
cdr3_nt: TGTGCCACCAGTACTAGACTGAGCAGGAGCGATGAGCAGTTCTTC

clone_size: NA
j_call: TRBJ1-6
d_call: NA
v_call: TRBV19
cdr3_aa: CASSSYLRAPSPLHF
cdr3_nt: TGTGCCAGTAGTAGTTACCTACGGGCCCCATCACCCCTCCACTTT

clone_size: NA
j_call: TRBJ2-3
d_call: NA
v_call: TRBV6-2/TRBV6-3
cdr3_aa: CASSYSLVISDTQYF
cdr3_nt: TGTGCCAGCAGTTACTCGCTAGTTATTAGTGATACGCAGTATTTT

clone_size: many
j_call: TRBJ2-1
d_call: NA
v_call: TRBV2
cdr3_aa: CASSSELYNEQFF
cdr3_nt: TGTGCCAGCAGCTCTGAGCTATACAATGAGCAGTTCTTC

clone_size: NA
j_call: TRBJ2-3
d_call: TRBD2
v_call: TRBV11-2
cdr3_aa: CASSSMEGGKADTQYF
cdr3_nt: TGTGCCAGCAGCTCCATGGAGGGAGGGAAGGCAGATACGCAGTATTTT

clone_size: NA
j_call: TRBJ2-7
d_call: TRBD1
v_call: TRBV10-3
cdr3_aa: CAISGPPYSTGSYEQYF
cdr3_nt: TGTGCCATCAGTGGGCCCCCGTACTCGACAGGGTCTTACGAGCAGTACTTC

clone_size: few
j_call: TRBJ2-3
d_call: TRBD2
v_call: TRBV6-5
cdr3_aa: CASSYGRDEWADTDTQYF
cdr3_nt: TGTGCCAGCAGTTACGGGAGGGACGAATGGGCGGACACAGATACGCAGTATTTT

clone_size: NA
j_call: TRBJ1-1
d_call: NA
v_call: TRBV28
cdr3_aa: CASSLWAEMNTEAFF
cdr3_nt: TGTGCCAGCAGTTTATGGGCGGAGATGAACACTGAAGCTTTCTTT

clone_size: NA
j_call: TRBJ2-1
d_call: NA
v_call: TRBV4-3
cdr3_aa: CASSQVPENNEQFF
cdr3_nt: TGCGCCAGCAGCCAAGTCCCCGAGAACAATGAGCAGTTCTTC

clone_size: NA
j_call: TRBJ1-6
d_call: TRBD1
v_call: TRBV6-1
cdr3_aa: CASTLAPDRGYNSPLHF
cdr3_nt: TGTGCCAGCACCCTAGCCCCCGACAGGGGGTATAATTCACCCCTCCACTTT

clone_size: NA
j_call: TRBJ2-5
d_call: NA
v_call: TRBV2
cdr3_aa: CASRPGASETQYF
cdr3_nt: TGTGCCAGCAGGCCAGGGGCCTCCGAGACCCAGTACTTC

clone_size: NA
j_call: TRBJ2-5
d_call: NA
v_call: TRBV12-3/TRBV12-4
cdr3_aa: CASSLMAARERKTQYF
cdr3_nt: TGTGCCAGCAGTTTAATGGCGGCAAGGGAGCGGAAGACCCAGTACTTC

clone_size: few
j_call: TRBJ2-7
d_call: TRBD2
v_call: TRBV29-1
cdr3_aa: CSVEPGLAGHPYEQYF
cdr3_nt: TGCAGCGTGGAACCGGGACTAGCGGGACACCCCTACGAGCAGTACTTC

clone_size: NA
j_call: TRBJ1-4
d_call: NA
v_call: TRBV20-1
cdr3_aa: CSASGTANEKLFF
cdr3_nt: TGCAGTGCTTCCGGGACGGCTAATGAAAAACTGTTTTTT

clone_size: few
j_call: TRBJ2-1
d_call: TRBD1
v_call: TRBV20-1
cdr3_aa: CSARDGTGSSYNEQFF
cdr3_nt: TGCAGTGCTAGAGATGGGACAGGGAGCTCCTACAATGAGCAGTTCTTC

clone_size: NA
j_call: TRBJ1-5
d_call: TRBD1
v_call: TRBV12-3/TRBV12-4
cdr3_aa: CASSVGTGGGSNQPQHF
cdr3_nt: TGTGCCAGCAGTGTCGGGACAGGGGGCGGGAGCAATCAGCCCCAGCATTTT

clone_size: NA
j_call: TRBJ1-1
d_call: TRBD1
v_call: TRBV6-5
cdr3_aa: CASSRATGGNTEAFF
cdr3_nt: TGTGCCAGCAGCCGTGCTACAGGGGGGAACACTGAAGCTTTCTTT

clone_size: NA
j_call: TRBJ1-2
d_call: NA
v_call: TRBV20-1
cdr3_aa: CSARVRQSDGYTF
cdr3_nt: TGCAGTGCTAGAGTGCGACAGTCGGATGGCTACACCTTC

clone_size: NA
j_call: TRBJ1-5
d_call: NA
v_call: TRBV7-2
cdr3_aa: CASSSWTASNQPQHF
cdr3_nt: TGTGCCAGCAGCTCATGGACAGCGAGCAATCAGCCCCAGCATTTT

clone_size: NA
j_call: TRBJ2-2
d_call: TRBD2
v_call: TRBV4-1
cdr3_aa: CASSQEAGWVTGELFF
cdr3_nt: TGCGCCAGCAGCCAAGAAGCGGGGTGGGTCACCGGGGAGCTGTTTTTT

clone_size: NA
j_call: TRBJ2-3
d_call: TRBD2
v_call: TRBV28
cdr3_aa: CASSQPGLAPDTQYF
cdr3_nt: TGTGCCAGCAGCCAACCGGGACTAGCCCCAGATACGCAGTATTTT

clone_size: NA
j_call: TRBJ2-1
d_call: NA
v_call: TRBV20-1
cdr3_aa: CSARTSGLHEQFF
cdr3_nt: TGCAGTGCTAGAACGAGCGGGCTCCATGAGCAGTTCTTC

clone_size: NA
j_call: TRBJ2-5
d_call: TRBD2
v_call: TRBV7-6
cdr3_aa: CASSLLAGPEETQYF
cdr3_nt: TGTGCCAGCAGCTTACTAGCGGGACCCGAAGAGACCCAGTACTTC

clone_size: NA
j_call: TRBJ2-2
d_call: NA
v_call: TRBV12-3/TRBV12-4
cdr3_aa: CASRYLPGELFF
cdr3_nt: TGTGCCAGCAGATATCTCCCCGGGGAGCTGTTTTTT

clone_size: few
j_call: TRBJ1-2
d_call: NA
v_call: TRBV7-2
cdr3_aa: CASNKGGVGGYTF
cdr3_nt: TGTGCCAGCAACAAAGGGGGTGTTGGTGGCTACACCTTC